This T cell receptor (beta chain) was captured by sequencing in a study of T cell changes during pregnancy in multiple sclerosis. Trimming cost V 6 bases and J 4 bases; bases outside gene matches: 6. Germline assignment: CDR1 MRHNA and CDR2 SNTAGT. The CDR3 contains 15 residues. Measured with immunoSEQ multiplex PCR; TCRdb has only the in-frame clones, and not every one. The top ten hold approximately 3.8% of the sample, which has tens of thousands of clones, approximately 90% seen once. The rearrangement joins TRBV6-4 to TRBJ2-1; 10 nucleotides align to TRBD2. This receptor was obtained from a female donor in good health, enrolled as a control in a pregnancy study. Sequenced here: peripheral blood, sampled after pregnancy. CDR3 bases: TGTGCCAGCAGCGTCGGGACTAGCGCTTACAATGAGCAGTTCTTC. It is translated as CASSVGTSAYNEQFF.